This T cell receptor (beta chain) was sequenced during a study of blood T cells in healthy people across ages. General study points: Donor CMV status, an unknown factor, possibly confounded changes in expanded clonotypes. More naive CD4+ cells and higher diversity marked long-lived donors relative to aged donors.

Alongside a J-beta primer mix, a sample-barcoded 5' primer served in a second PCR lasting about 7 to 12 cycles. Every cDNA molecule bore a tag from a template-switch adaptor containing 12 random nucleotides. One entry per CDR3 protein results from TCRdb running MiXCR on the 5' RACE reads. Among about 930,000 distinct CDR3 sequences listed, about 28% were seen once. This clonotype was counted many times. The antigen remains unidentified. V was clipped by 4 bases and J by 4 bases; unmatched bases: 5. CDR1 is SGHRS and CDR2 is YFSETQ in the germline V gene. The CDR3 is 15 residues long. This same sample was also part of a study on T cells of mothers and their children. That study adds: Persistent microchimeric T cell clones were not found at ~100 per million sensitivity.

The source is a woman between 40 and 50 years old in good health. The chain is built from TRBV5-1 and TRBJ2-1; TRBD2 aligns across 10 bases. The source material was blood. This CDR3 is CASSSLAGAYNEQFF. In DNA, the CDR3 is TGCGCCAGCAGCAGCCTAGCGGGGGCTTACAATGAGCAGTTCTTC.